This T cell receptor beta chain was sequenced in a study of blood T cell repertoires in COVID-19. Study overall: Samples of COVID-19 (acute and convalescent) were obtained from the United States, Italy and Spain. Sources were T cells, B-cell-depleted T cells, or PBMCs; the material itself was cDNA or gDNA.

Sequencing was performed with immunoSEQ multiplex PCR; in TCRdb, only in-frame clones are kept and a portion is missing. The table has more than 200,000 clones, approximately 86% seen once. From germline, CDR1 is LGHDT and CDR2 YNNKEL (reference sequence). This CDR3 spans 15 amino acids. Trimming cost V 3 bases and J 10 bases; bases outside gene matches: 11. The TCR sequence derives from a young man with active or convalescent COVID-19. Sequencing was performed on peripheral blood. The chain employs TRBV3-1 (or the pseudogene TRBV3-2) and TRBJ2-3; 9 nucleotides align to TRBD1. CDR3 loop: CASSQRTGARGAQYF. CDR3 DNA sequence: TGTGCCAGCAGCCAGCGGACAGGGGCCCGAGGGGCGCAGTATTTT.